The rows below give T cell receptor beta chains drawn from one sample of a study of CD8+ T cells in alopecia areata. Sequencing was performed with immunoSEQ multiplex PCR; in TCRdb, only in-frame clones are kept and a portion is missing. The data hold approximately 7,400 clones, with 60% to 75% observed a single time. The sequencing here drew on skin, taken at week 4, from a patient treated with tofacitinib. Every receptor here comes from a human donor with alopecia areata. Both conserved end residues are part of each CDR3. A D gene is named only where the DNA matches it firmly. Only part of the rows carry a size: once, few, many, or a class if the clone is expanded.

TRBV4-1	.	.	TRBJ1-2	TGCGCCAGCAGCCAAGAAGGACATTCTAACTATGGCTACACCTTC	CASSQEGHSNYGYTF
TRBV2	TRBD1	.	TRBJ1-2	TGTGCCAACACATGGTTGGCCAGGGGGCTTAACTATGGCTACACCTTC	CANTWLARGLNYGYTF
TRBV5-1	.	few	TRBJ2-7	TGCGCCAGCAGCTTGGGACAGCTCTACGAGCAGTACTTC	CASSLGQLYEQYF
TRBV10-3	.	.	TRBJ2-2	TGTGCCATCAGTGTTGAGGGGGACACCGGGGATCTGTTTTTT	CAISVEGDTGDLFF
TRBV7-2	.	large	TRBJ2-7	TGTGCCAGCAGCTTAGATTCGGGTTACGAGCAGTACTTC	CASSLDSGYEQYF
TRBV30	.	.	TRBJ2-7	TGTGCCTGGAGTGTGAGTTGGGACGGAGACTACGAGCAGTACTTC	CAWSVSWDGDYEQYF
TRBV7-9	.	.	TRBJ1-1	TGTGCCAGCAGCTTGTATCCCGCTGAAGCTTTCTTT	CASSLYPAEAFF
TRBV7-3	TRBD1	.	TRBJ2-5	TGTGCCAGCAGCCCGAATCAACGGGACAGCCAAGAGACCCAGTACTTC	CASSPNQRDSQETQYF
TRBV7-8	TRBD2	.	TRBJ2-7	TGTGCCAGCAGCCCTCGAGCGGGAATGGACGAGCAGTACTTC	CASSPRAGMDEQYF
TRBV7-3	TRBD2	few	TRBJ2-3	TGTGCCAGCAGCTTTTTTCCTAGGATAGCGGGGGGTAAAGATACGCAGTATTTT	CASSFFPRIAGGKDTQYF
TRBV7-3	.	.	TRBJ2-3	TGTGCCAGCAGCTTAAACGGGCACACAGATACGCAGTATTTT	CASSLNGHTDTQYF
TRBV15	.	.	TRBJ2-5	TGTGCCACCAGCGGGACTCGAGGACCCCGGAGGGAGACCCAGTACTTC	CATSGTRGPRRETQYF
TRBV7-2	.	.	TRBJ1-6	TGTGCCAGCAGCTTAGCCGGGACCCATAATTCACCCCTCCACTTT	CASSLAGTHNSPLHF
TRBV18	.	.	TRBJ2-3	TGTGCCAGCTCACCACAGAGGGAGGACACAGATACGCAGTATTTT	CASSPQREDTDTQYF
TRBV7-3	TRBD1	.	TRBJ2-3	TGTGCCAGCAGCCCAGGGACAGCGGAAAATACGCAGTATTTT	CASSPGTAENTQYF
TRBV4-1	.	few	TRBJ2-1	TGCGCCAGCAGCCCGAGACAGGCAGGGCGATACAATGAGCAGTTCTTC	CASSPRQAGRYNEQFF
TRBV2	.	.	TRBJ2-3	TGTGCCATCGACGTCGTAGATACGCAGTATTTT	CAIDVVDTQYF
TRBV29-1	TRBD1	.	TRBJ2-1	TGCAGCGTCGGACAGGGGATAAGTAATGAGCAGTTCTTC	CSVGQGISNEQFF
TRBV27	TRBD2	.	TRBJ2-1	TGTGCCAGCAGTTCCCTGGGTAGCGGGATCGACAATGAGCAGTTCTTC	CASSSLGSGIDNEQFF